A selection of T cell receptor beta chains follows, all from one sample in a study of technical replicates of blood from a handful of donors. Here immunoSEQ multiplex PCR was the method, and the copy in TCRdb shows in-frame clones only, minus some. The sample includes 55,000 to 75,000 clones, just under 95% seen only once; the top ten take about 3%. Sample: PBMCs. The receptors stem from a human donor in good health. Some clones in this sample may be carry-over from other donors' samples. The CDR3 runs from the conserved cysteine through the conserved F or W. D genes are given only for firm matches. Rows may omit the clone size; those that give it use once, few, many or a size class.

d_call,j_call,v_call,clone_size,cdr3_nt,cdr3_aa
-,TRBJ2-5,TRBV6-5,once,TGTGCCAGCCACGAAAGTAGTCAAGAGACCCAGTACTTC,CASHESSQETQYF
TRBD2,TRBJ2-1,TRBV4-3,few,TGCGCCAGCAGCCCCCGGCTAGCGGGATCCTACAATGAGCAGTTCTTC,CASSPRLAGSYNEQFF
-,TRBJ2-7,TRBV9,-,TGTGCCAGCAGCGTTGACTCCTTACCCTCCTACGAGCAGTACTTC,CASSVDSLPSYEQYF
TRBD2,TRBJ2-7,TRBV11-2,-,TGTGCCAGCAGCTTATCGGTAGCGGGAGGGCTTTACGAGCAGTACTTC,CASSLSVAGGLYEQYF
-,TRBJ2-3,TRBV5-4,-,TGTGCCAGCAGCTTGGTGGCCCAAGGCACAGATACGCAGTATTTT,CASSLVAQGTDTQYF
-,TRBJ1-5,TRBV4-3,-,TGCGCCAGCAGCCAAGATCCGGGTTGGCCCCAGCATTTT,CASSQDPGWPQHF
TRBD2,TRBJ2-1,TRBV9,-,TGTGCCAGCAGCATTAGCGGGGGGGCCCTCAATGAGCAGTTCTTC,CASSISGGALNEQFF
-,TRBJ1-6,TRBV9,-,TGTGCCAGCAGCCTTGCGGGGGGGGGCCACTCCTATAATTCACCCCTCCACTTT,CASSLAGGGHSYNSPLHF
-,TRBJ1-3,TRBV2,-,TGTGCCAGCACAGGGGCATCGGCCTCTGGAAACACCATATATTTT,CASTGASASGNTIYF
TRBD1,TRBJ2-7,TRBV5-1,-,TGCGCCAGCAGCTTGGAGAACAGGGGAATCTACGAGCAGTATTTC,CASSLENRGIYEQYF
-,TRBJ1-3,TRBV5-4,once,TGTGCCAGCAAAGGGGGGGGTGTCTCTGGAAACACCATATATTTT,CASKGGGVSGNTIYF
-,TRBJ1-1,TRBV7-3,-,TGTGCCAGCAGCCATGGGGAGGGATCGAACACTGAAGCTTTCTTT,CASSHGEGSNTEAFF
-,TRBJ1-1,TRBV5-6,-,TGTGCCAGCAGCTTGGCTCGACGGAGACAGGCGCTCACTGAAGCTTTCTTT,CASSLARRRQALTEAFF
TRBD2,TRBJ2-1,TRBV7-2,-,TGTGCCAGCAGCTTACAGCGGGGGGGATACAATGAGCAGTTCTTC,CASSLQRGGYNEQFF
TRBD1,TRBJ2-7,TRBV4-2,-,TGTGCCAGCAGCCAAAGATCCCGGGACAGAACCTACGAGCAGTACTTC,CASSQRSRDRTYEQYF
TRBD1,TRBJ1-5,TRBV19,-,TGTGCCAGTAGCGGGACAGCGAACAATCAGCCCCAGCATTTT,CASSGTANNQPQHF
-,TRBJ2-7,TRBV4-1,-,TGCGCCAGCAGCCCCCCTCTGGGGGCTGGCGAGCAGTACTTC,CASSPPLGAGEQYF
-,TRBJ2-2,TRBV29-1,-,TGCAGCGGAGGTAACACCGGGGAGCTGTTTTTT,CSGGNTGELFF
TRBD2,TRBJ2-5,TRBV7-2,-,TGTGCCAGCAGCTTAGGTGGGACTACTTCGGAGACCCAGTACTTC,CASSLGGTTSETQYF
TRBD1,TRBJ1-2,TRBV6-5,-,TGTGCCAGCAGTACCACCGGGACAGGGGATCGGGGCTACACCTTC,CASSTTGTGDRGYTF
-,TRBJ2-7,TRBV6-5,-,TGTGCCAGCAGTTACTCCCAGCGGGTGTCCTACGAGCAGTACTTC,CASSYSQRVSYEQYF
-,TRBJ2-1,TRBV2,-,TGTGCCAGCAGGAGGGGACTTTACAATGAGCAGTTCTTC,CASRRGLYNEQFF
TRBD1,TRBJ2-3,TRBV4-1,once,TGCGCCAGCAGCCAGGGACAGGGGGTGAGAGGAGATACGCAGTATTTT,CASSQGQGVRGDTQYF
TRBD2,TRBJ2-1,TRBV4-1,once,TGCGCCAGCAGCCAAGACAGCGGGGGGGCCAATGAGCAGTTCTTC,CASSQDSGGANEQFF
TRBD2,TRBJ2-5,TRBV5-1,-,TGCGCCAGCAGCGGGACGGGATCGGGGGGGGAGACCCAGTACTTC,CASSGTGSGGETQYF
-,TRBJ1-2,TRBV6-1,-,TGTGCCAGCAGTAAGGTCGGGGGCTATGGCTACACCTTC,CASSKVGGYGYTF
-,TRBJ1-3,TRBV6-1,-,TGTGCCAGCAGTGAAAACCCTCCCCAGGAATACTCTGGAAACACCATATATTTT,CASSENPPQEYSGNTIYF
-,TRBJ2-1,TRBV7-9,-,TGTGCCAGCAGCGGTTCCGGGGGTGAGCAGTTCTTC,CASSGSGGEQFF
-,TRBJ1-1,TRBV6-6,-,TGTGCCAGCCAAAGTGGGAGGATGAACACTGAAGCTTTCTTT,CASQSGRMNTEAFF
-,TRBJ2-7,TRBV7-9,-,TGTGCCAGCAGCTTAGCGGGCCAGCCCTACGAGCAGTACTTC,CASSLAGQPYEQYF
TRBD1,TRBJ2-7,TRBV5-1,-,TGCGCCAGCAGCAGGGACAGGGGAGGGGACGAGCAGTACTTC,CASSRDRGGDEQYF
TRBD2,TRBJ2-7,TRBV13,few,TGTGCCAGCAGCATAAGCGGGATAGCAAGCGACGAGCAGTACTTC,CASSISGIASDEQYF
TRBD1,TRBJ1-3,TRBV30,-,TGTGCCTGGATCACAGGGGACGGAAACACCATATATTTT,CAWITGDGNTIYF
-,TRBJ2-1,TRBV5-6,-,TGTGCCAGCAGCTTCGCGGGGCAGTTCTTC,CASSFAGQFF
-,TRBJ2-7,TRBV11-2,-,TGTGCCAGCAGCTTAGTTGTTTCGGGTTTACCCGAGCAGTACTTC,CASSLVVSGLPEQYF
TRBD2,TRBJ2-5,TRBV19,-,TGTGCCAGTAGTGGGGGGCTCCTAGCGGGAGAAGAGACCCAGTACTTC,CASSGGLLAGEETQYF
TRBD2,TRBJ2-2,TRBV6-6,-,TGTGCCAGCAGTTACTCGGCGGGGGGGAACACCGGGGAGCTGTTTTTT,CASSYSAGGNTGELFF
-,TRBJ2-3,TRBV4-1,-,TGCGCCAGCAGCCAAGAGGTCTGGAGCCATAACTATTTT,CASSQEVWSHNYF
-,TRBJ2-3,TRBV9,-,TGTGCCAGCAGCGTATCCTATTCTGGGGGCCGGAGCACAGATACGCAGTATTTT,CASSVSYSGGRSTDTQYF
TRBD1,TRBJ1-1,TRBV25-1,-,TGTGCCAGCAGCACCGGGACAGCGAACACTGAAGCTTTCTTT,CASSTGTANTEAFF
TRBD2,TRBJ2-3,TRBV7-6,-,TGTGCCAGCAGCTTATGGTCAGGTAGCGGGAGAGACACAGATACGCAGTATTTT,CASSLWSGSGRDTDTQYF
TRBD2,TRBJ2-2,TRBV6-5,-,TGTGCCAGCAGTTCGTCTATGCCTAGCGGGGGCGGGGAGCTGTTTTTT,CASSSSMPSGGGELFF
-,TRBJ1-2,TRBV11-2,-,TGTGCCAGCAGCCTTAATGGGCCGGGACACGCAAACTATGGCTACACCTTC,CASSLNGPGHANYGYTF
TRBD1,TRBJ2-5,TRBV6-1,few,TGTGCCAGCAGTGGCGAGGGGGCAATAGGGGAGACCCAGTACTTC,CASSGEGAIGETQYF